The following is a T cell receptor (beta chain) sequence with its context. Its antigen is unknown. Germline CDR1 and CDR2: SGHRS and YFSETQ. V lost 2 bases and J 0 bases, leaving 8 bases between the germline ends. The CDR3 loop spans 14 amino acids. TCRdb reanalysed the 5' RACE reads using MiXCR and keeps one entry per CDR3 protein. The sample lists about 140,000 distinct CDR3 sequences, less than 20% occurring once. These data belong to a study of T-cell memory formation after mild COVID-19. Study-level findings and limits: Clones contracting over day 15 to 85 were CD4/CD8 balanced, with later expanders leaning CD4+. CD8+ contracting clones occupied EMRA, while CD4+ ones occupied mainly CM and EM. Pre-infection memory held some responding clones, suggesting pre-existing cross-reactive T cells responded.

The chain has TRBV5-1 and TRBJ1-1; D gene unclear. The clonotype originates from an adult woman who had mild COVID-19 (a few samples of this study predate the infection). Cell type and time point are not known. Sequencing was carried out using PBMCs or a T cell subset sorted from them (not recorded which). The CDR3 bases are TGCGCCAGCAGCTTAGAAGTCGTGAACACTGAAGCTTTCTTT. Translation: CASSLEVVNTEAFF. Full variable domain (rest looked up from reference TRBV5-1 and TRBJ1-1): KAGVTQTPRYLIKTRGQQVTLSCSPISGHRSVSWYQQTPGQGLQFLFEYFSETQRNKGNFPGRFSGRQFSNSRSEMNVSTLELGDSALYLCASSLEVVNTEAFFGQGTRLTVV.